The rows below give T cell receptor beta chains drawn from one sample of a study of shared clonotypes between healthy human individuals. The protocol was immunoSEQ multiplex PCR, while the TCRdb copy is restricted to in-frame clones and leaves out a portion. The sample consists of about 1.5 million clones, roughly 96% of them appearing once. The sequenced sample was naive CD4+ T cells sorted from blood. These receptor sequences come from a man aged 25 to 45 in good health. The CDR3 runs from the conserved cysteine through the conserved F or W. D genes are given only for firm matches. Not every row has a clone size; where given, it reads once, few, many or a size class.

j_gene	abundance	v_gene	d_gene	CDR3nt	CDR3aa
TRBJ2-5	once	TRBV6-5	-	TGTGCCAGCAGTAATGCGAGGACAGCTCAAGAGACCCAGTACTTC	CASSNARTAQETQYF
TRBJ2-5	-	TRBV5-1	TRBD2	TGCGCCAGCAGCTTGCCTAGCGGGGGCAAGCGGGAGACCCAGTACTTC	CASSLPSGGKRETQYF
TRBJ2-1	-	TRBV28	-	TGTGCCAGCAGTTTATTATCGGACTACAATGAGCAGTTCTTC	CASSLLSDYNEQFF
TRBJ1-2	-	TRBV28	-	TGTGCCAGCCGAGCCCCCCCTGGAGGGGGCTATGGCTACACCTTC	CASRAPPGGGYGYTF
TRBJ1-1	-	TRBV6-5	-	TGTGCCAGCCGTGGGGGAACTGAAGCTTTCTTT	CASRGGTEAFF
TRBJ2-7	-	TRBV6-5	-	TGTGCCAGCAGTTACATCGCGTCCCTCGTACGTTACGAGCAGTACTTC	CASSYIASLVRYEQYF
TRBJ1-2	-	TRBV7-6	-	TGTGCCAGCAGCCCGGACAAGGCTAACTATGGCTACACCTTC	CASSPDKANYGYTF
TRBJ2-1	once	TRBV11-2	-	TGTGCCAGCAGCAATAGCGAGGGTGAGCAGTTCTTC	CASSNSEGEQFF
TRBJ2-2	-	TRBV5-4	-	TGTGCCAGCAGCTCCTCTAGCGTCCCGAGTGGGACCGGGGAGCTGTTTTTT	CASSSSSVPSGTGELFF
TRBJ1-2	-	TRBV11-2	TRBD1	TGTGCCAGCAGCTCGACCGGGACAGGGGCCGGCTACACCTTC	CASSSTGTGAGYTF
TRBJ2-3	-	TRBV4-1	TRBD1	TGCGCCAGCAGCCAAGAGGTGACAGGGGGCACAGATACGCAGTATTTT	CASSQEVTGGTDTQYF
TRBJ2-5	-	TRBV5-1	TRBD1	TGCGCCAGCAGCACGGGACAGACCTCCCCTCCAGAGACCCAGTACTTC	CASSTGQTSPPETQYF
TRBJ2-2	-	TRBV5-1	-	TGCGCCAGCAGCTTGGCGTACGGGGGCACCGGGGAGCTGTTTTTT	CASSLAYGGTGELFF
TRBJ1-2	-	TRBV2	-	TGTGCCAGCAACACAGAATCTGCGCCTATTGATGGCTACACCTTC	CASNTESAPIDGYTF
TRBJ1-1	-	TRBV6-1	-	TGTGCCAGCAACCTTAAACCGGACACTGAAGCTTTCTTT	CASNLKPDTEAFF
TRBJ1-5	-	TRBV18	-	TGTGCCAGCTCACGAGAGGGTCGGGTGAGCAATCAGCCCCAGCATTTT	CASSREGRVSNQPQHF
TRBJ2-5	once	TRBV6-5	TRBD1	TGTGCCAGCCTGGACAGGGGGCGCGGAGAGACCCAGTACTTC	CASLDRGRGETQYF
TRBJ2-3	-	TRBV10-2	TRBD1	TGCGCCAGCATGTCCGGGACAGGGACCACAGATACGCAGTATTTT	CASMSGTGTTDTQYF
TRBJ2-7	-	TRBV7-2	TRBD1	TGTGCCAGCAGCACACGGGGTTTGGGACAGGGGGTCTACGAGCAGTACTTC	CASSTRGLGQGVYEQYF
TRBJ2-1	-	TRBV7-2	TRBD1	TGTGCCAGCAGCTCGTTACGGACAGGGTCCAATGAGCAGTTCTTC	CASSSLRTGSNEQFF
TRBJ2-2	-	TRBV9	TRBD1	TGTGCCAGCAGCGTAGGGGTACAGGGGGCGAACACCGGGGAGCTGTTTTTT	CASSVGVQGANTGELFF
TRBJ1-3	-	TRBV6-6	TRBD1	TGTGCCAGCAGTAAAGGGACAGTCAGCTCTGGAAACACCATATATTTT	CASSKGTVSSGNTIYF
TRBJ2-7	-	TRBV6-4	TRBD1	TGTGCCAGCAGTTTAGACAGGGGAGACGAGCAGTACTTC	CASSLDRGDEQYF
TRBJ2-1	once	TRBV11-3	TRBD2	TGTGCCAGCAGCTTTCGGACTAGCGGGAGGAGTGAGCAGTTCTTC	CASSFRTSGRSEQFF
TRBJ1-3	-	TRBV9	-	TGTGCCAGCAGCCACGGGGCAGGTCCTCAGGAGGACACCATATATTTT	CASSHGAGPQEDTIYF
TRBJ2-4	-	TRBV28	-	TGTGCCAGCAGTTTGCAGGACAGAGCCAAAAACATTCAGTACTTC	CASSLQDRAKNIQYF
TRBJ1-2	-	TRBV6-5	-	TGTGCCAGCAGTTATCGGGGGATAAGTGGCTACACCTTC	CASSYRGISGYTF
TRBJ1-2	-	TRBV28	-	TGTGCCAGCAGTTTAAGGGGCAGGGTTGTTGGCTACACCTTC	CASSLRGRVVGYTF
TRBJ2-1	-	TRBV27	TRBD2	TGTGCCAGCAGCCCAGGACTAGCAGGATACAATGAGCAGTTCTTC	CASSPGLAGYNEQFF
TRBJ1-1	-	TRBV28	-	TGTGCCAGCAGATCCGGGGGGAACACTGAAGCTTTCTTT	CASRSGGNTEAFF
TRBJ2-1	-	TRBV28	-	TGTGCCAGCAGTTTTGGAGGGATCGGGAACAATGAGCAGTTCTTC	CASSFGGIGNNEQFF
TRBJ2-7	-	TRBV6-5	-	TGTGCCAGCACCAGACTAGGGCTGCCCTACGAGCAGTACTTC	CASTRLGLPYEQYF